These 20 T cell receptor beta chains originate from one sample sequenced in a study of response to subunit inactivated influenza vaccine (dated by TCRdb to the late 2010s). Library generation was performed with RT-PCR. Sequenced using an Illumina HiSeq 2500. The public reads were reanalyzed by TCRdb: fastp trimming at Q25, MiXCR alignment, in-frame beta chains only. Merged by CDR3 protein, the rows form single entries marked with the most common genes and DNA. The sample table shows 800,000 to 1,000,000 distinct CDR3 sequences, and around 21% are seen once. The ten most abundant clones make up roughly a tenth of the sample. Sequencing used PBMCs from blood, obtained more than 4 days after vaccination. The receptors here all came from a man aged 45 to 65 who received an inactivated influenza vaccine. Donor details come from another sample of the same person, matched by shared clones.

The chain uses TRBV7-2 and TRBJ2-7; 7 bases fit TRBD2. V dropped 3 bases and J dropped 2; count of bases not matched to a gene: 7. Germline loops: CDR1 SGHTA, CDR2 FQGNSA. CDR3 size: 15 residues. As DNA, the CDR3 is TGTGCCAGCAGCTTCAGCAGCGGGATGGCCTACGAGCAGTACTTC. Encoded protein: CASSFSSGMAYEQYF. The whole variable domain, remainder taken from reference TRBV7-2 and TRBJ2-7, is GAGVSQSPSNKVTEKGKDVELRCDPISGHTALYWYRQSLGQGLEFLIYFQGNSAPDKSGLPSDRFSAERTGGSVSTLTIQRTQQEDSAVYLCASSFSSGMAYEQYFGPGTRLTVT.

The gene calls are TRBV7-9 and TRBJ2-3; possibly TRBD1 or TRBD2 for D (5 bases each). From germline, CDR1 is SEHNR and CDR2 FQNEAQ (reference sequence). The CDR3 totals 14 residues. The V gene lost 3 bases and the J gene lost 1 base, with 8 bases spanning the gap. CDR3 bases: TGTGCCAGCAGCTTCCAGGGAGGCACAGATACGCAGTATTTT. Its translation is CASSFQGGTDTQYF.

V is TRBV20-1 and J is TRBJ2-2; tentative D call: TRBD2 (5 bases). There are 14 residues in the CDR3. Germline assignment: CDR1 DFQATT and CDR2 SNEGSKA (reference sequence). V lost 2 bases and J 1 base, leaving 8 bases between the germline ends. CDR3 in DNA: TGCAGTGCTAGACCCCGGGGGAACACCGGGGAGCTGTTTTTT. It specifies CSARPRGNTGELFF.

This rearrangement joins TRBV9 to TRBJ1-4; 12 nucleotides agree with TRBD1. The ends lost 5 bases at V and 6 bases at J; junction bases unmatched: 5. CDR3 length equals 15 residues. In germline, CDR1 is SGDLS, CDR2 YYNGEE. The CDR3 DNA is TGTGCCAGCAGTGCAGGGACAGGGGGCGATGAAAAACTGTTTTTT. Translated: CASSAGTGGDEKLFF.

This clonotype was detected a few times. V usage is TRBV15 and J usage is TRBJ2-7; D is uncertain. This CDR3 has 18 residues. The V gene lost 0 bases and the J gene lost 2 bases, with 20 bases spanning the gap. From germline, CDR1 is LNHNV and CDR2 YYDKDF (reference sequence). This CDR3 is CATSRDPRQIQRAYEQYF. The CDR3, as DNA: TGTGCCACCAGCAGAGATCCACGTCAGATACAAAGGGCCTACGAGCAGTACTTC.

This clonotype was observed many times. The V and J genes are TRBV5-1 and TRBJ2-7; TRBD1 agrees at 8 bases. The germline gives CDR1 SGHRS, CDR2 YFSETQ. The CDR3 is 15 residues long. The ends lost 8 bases at V and 0 bases at J; junction bases unmatched: 10. The CDR3 reads CASSLTGGSSYEQYF. CDR3 bases: TGCGCCAGTTCCCTTACAGGGGGATCCTCCTACGAGCAGTACTTC.

This clonotype was counted only a few times. The chain couples TRBV12-5 to TRBJ2-1; TRBD1 might be the D (6 bases). CDR3 size: 16 residues. Germline values: CDR1 LGHNT, CDR2 FRNRAP. Trimming removed 2 bases at V and 8 bases at J, with 19 bases between. CDR3 residues: CASGLPRLGDTDEQFF. For the CDR3, the DNA is TGTGCTAGTGGTTTGCCTCGACTTGGGGACACGGATGAGCAGTTCTTC.

This rearrangement joins TRBV6-2 or TRBV6-3 to TRBJ1-5; D remains ambiguous. V was clipped by 2 bases and J by 2 bases, with 7 bases between them. The CDR3 loop spans 14 amino acids. The V gene's germline CDR1 is MNHEY and CDR2 SVGEGT. The CDR3, as DNA: TGTGCCAGCAGTTACGGGCAAGGCAATCAGCCCCAGCATTTT. Its protein is CASSYGQGNQPQHF.

The chain combines TRBV19 with TRBJ2-1; no reliable D call. The V end was cut by 3 bases, the J end by 6 bases, with 6 bases between. The CDR3 runs 12 residues. The germline V gene encodes CDR1 LNHDA and CDR2 SQIVND (reference sequence). In DNA, the CDR3 is TGTGCCAGTAGTATCCAAGTCAATGAGCAGTTCTTC. Amino acids: CASSIQVNEQFF.

V usage is TRBV10-3 and J usage is TRBJ2-7; TRBD2 matches 7 bases. V dropped 0 bases and J dropped 7; count of bases not matched to a gene: 9. Germline loops: CDR1 ENHRY, CDR2 SYGVKD. The CDR3 spans 15 residues. The CDR3 sequence is CAISESNGREGEQYF. The CDR3 DNA is TGTGCCATCAGTGAGTCGAATGGGAGGGAAGGGGAGCAGTACTTC.

This clonotype was observed a handful of times. The chain uses TRBV5-6 and TRBJ2-4; D might be TRBD1 (6 bases). CDR1 SGHDT and CDR2 YYEEEE come from the germline V gene. This CDR3 region has 13 residues. V lost 2 bases to trimming and J lost 6 bases, with 9 bases between them. The CDR3 DNA sequence: TGTGCCAGCAGCTTCGGCAGGGGAAACATTCAGTACTTC. Residues: CASSFGRGNIQYF.

This clonotype was seen a few times. This sequence joins TRBV28 and TRBJ2-5, with D maybe TRBD1 (5 bases). Germline V lookup: CDR1 MDHEN, CDR2 SYDVKM. The CDR3 covers 14 residues. Deletions cut 5 bases from V and 2 bases from J, with 12 bases between. The DNA of the CDR3 is TGTGCCAGCAGTCCCGAGACAGAACAAGAGACCCAGTACTTC. Its protein product is CASSPETEQETQYF. Complete variable domain (other parts from reference TRBV28 and TRBJ2-5): DVKVTQSSRYLVKRTGEKVFLECVQDMDHENMFWYRQDPGLGLRLIYFSYDVKMKEKGDIPEGYSVSREKKERFSLILESASTNQTSMYLCASSPETEQETQYFGPGTRLLVL.

This sequence joins TRBV28 and TRBJ2-4; D might be TRBD2 (6 bases). CDR3 size: 18 residues. V shed 1 base and J shed 0 bases, with 16 bases lying between them. Germline V gene data show CDR1 as MDHEN and CDR2 as SYDVKM. The CDR3 loop reads CASSLSPGAGLAKNIQYF. Here the CDR3 DNA reads TGTGCCAGCAGTTTATCGCCCGGCGCGGGATTAGCCAAAAACATTCAGTACTTC.

This clonotype turned up a few times. V is TRBV6-2 or TRBV6-3 and J is TRBJ2-6; D might be TRBD1 (5 bases). V lost 2 bases and J 1 base, leaving 6 bases between the germline ends. Germline-derived CDR1 and CDR2 are MNHEY and SVGEGT. CDR3 size: 15 residues. The CDR3 reads CASSYQGSGANVLTF. Here the CDR3 DNA reads TGTGCCAGCAGTTACCAGGGTTCTGGGGCCAACGTCCTGACTTTC.

The gene calls are TRBV7-2 and TRBJ2-7; 9 bases are shared with TRBD2. The CDR3 totals 16 residues. Germline V gives CDR1 SGHTA, CDR2 FQGNSA. The V gene end was trimmed by 4 bases and the J gene end by 3 bases; junction bases not matched to a gene: 10. The CDR3 sequence: CASSSPYSGRGYEQYF. The CDR3 bases are TGTGCCAGCAGCTCACCGTATAGCGGGAGAGGCTACGAGCAGTACTTC.

A few counts support this clonotype. The chain links TRBV9 to TRBJ2-7; perhaps TRBD1 as D (6 bases). V gave up 2 bases and J gave up 4 bases, with 10 bases separating them. CDR1 is SGDLS and CDR2 is YYNGEE in the germline V gene. The CDR3 runs 13 residues. CDR3 DNA: TGTGCCAGCAGCGTCTTAGGGGGATACGAGCAGTACTTC. The encoded protein is CASSVLGGYEQYF.

The chain is built from TRBV20-1 and TRBJ2-2; D perhaps matches TRBD1 (6 bases). Trimming left V 4 bases short and J 2 bases short, with 20 bases between. Germline CDR1 and CDR2: DFQATT and SNEGSKA (reference sequence). The CDR3 is 17 residues long. The CDR3 spells CSAIDLNWGRNTGELFF. The CDR3 DNA reads TGCAGTGCTATCGACCTTAATTGGGGGCGAAACACCGGGGAGCTGTTTTTT.

This clonotype was found a few times. The gene calls are TRBV20-1 and TRBJ2-6; 9 bases align to TRBD1. The junction had 11 bases not matched to a gene; V was cut back by 3 bases and J by 2 bases. CDR1 and CDR2 from the germline V gene are DFQATT and SNEGSKA (reference sequence). This CDR3 has 18 amino acids. CDR3 DNA: TGCAGTGCTAGCCGAGGGACAGGGATAGGAACTGGGGCCAACGTCCTGACTTTC. Translated, it gives CSASRGTGIGTGANVLTF.

The chain recombines TRBV24-1 with TRBJ1-5; D perhaps matches TRBD1 (6 bases). This CDR3 is built from 16 residues. V was pared by 4 bases and J by 9 bases, with 21 bases between. The germline CDR1 and CDR2 sequences are KGHDR and SFDVKD. CDR3 amino acids: CATSDSGQPGILPQHF. The CDR3, as DNA: TGTGCCACCAGTGACTCCGGACAGCCCGGCATTTTGCCCCAGCATTTT.

The chain uses TRBV5-1 and TRBJ2-7, with D perhaps given as TRBD1 or TRBD2 (6 bases each). This CDR3 spans 15 amino acids. The V end was cut by 0 bases, the J end by 4 bases, with 14 bases between. CDR1 and CDR2 from the germline V gene are SGHRS and YFSETQ. This CDR3 reads CASSLDSGAKYEQYF. For the CDR3, the DNA is TGCGCCAGCAGCTTGGATTCGGGGGCCAAATACGAGCAGTACTTC.